This T cell receptor (beta chain) originates from a study of regulatory T cells in long-lasting Graves disease. The CDR3 consists of 12 residues. CDR1 is GTSNPN and CDR2 is SVGIG in the germline V gene (reference sequence). Trimming removed 4 bases from V and 6 bases from J, with 12 bases in between. The time point denotes: newly diagnosed GD, antithyroid drugs for less than 3 months. With RNA extracted from PBMCs as input, the TCR library was made. Graves' disease was diagnosed by American Thyroid Association guidelines. The TCR beta library used iRepertoire HTBI primers with Arm-PCR amplification of CDR3. TCRdb re-called the multiplex PCR reads through MiXCR, storing one row per CDR3 protein. Of 400,000 to 650,000 distinct CDR3 sequences listed, roughly 15% are singletons. The table lists this clonotype with many counts. These same records also appear under a second study, on T cells in Graves' hyperthyroidism and ophthalmopathy.

The specimen was peripheral blood mononuclear cells (PBMCs), collected at new diagnosis, from a patient treated with antithyroid drugs. This TCR came from a middle-aged woman with Graves disease. The V gene is TRBV30, the J gene TRBJ1-1, with D hard to call. The chain's CDR3 is CAWKSSGPEAFF. CDR3 in DNA: TGTGCCTGGAAGAGTAGCGGTCCTGAAGCTTTCTTT.